These 32 T cell receptor beta chains share one sample of origin, sequenced in a study of blood T cell repertoires in COVID-19. Repertoires were generated with immunoSEQ multiplex PCR, while TCRdb's copy carries only in-frame clones and drops some. The sample consists of around 200,000 clones, around 82% of them appearing once. Sequences were obtained from peripheral blood. Receptors were obtained from a woman aged 70-85 years with acute or convalescent COVID-19.

V gene TRBV30 combines with J gene TRBJ1-1, with 8 bases fitting TRBD1. V lost 0 bases to trimming and J lost 7 bases; unmatched junction nucleotides: 4. The germline V gene has CDR1 GTSNPN and CDR2 SVGIG (reference sequence). The CDR3 totals 13 residues. The CDR3 loop is CAWSVQGAGEAFF. The CDR3 DNA reads as TGTGCCTGGAGTGTCCAGGGGGCCGGTGAAGCTTTCTTT.

The chain combines TRBV5-4 with TRBJ2-1; the match to TRBD2 covers 8 bases. The CDR3 totals 18 residues. Germline values: CDR1 SGHNT, CDR2 YYREEE (reference sequence). With 4 bases clipped from V and 4 bases from J, the junction kept 16 bases outside the gene matches. CDR3 nucleotide sequence: TGTGCCAGCAGCAGCCTGGCAGCGGGAGCCCTCTATTACAATGAGCAGTTCTTC. Amino acids: CASSSLAAGALYYNEQFF.

The chain joins TRBV28 to TRBJ1-5; D unclear. Looked up from germline, CDR1 is MDHEN and CDR2 is SYDVKM. The CDR3 loop spans 14 amino acids. The V end was cut by 3 bases, the J end by 5 bases, with 11 bases between. CDR3 protein: CASSLVGAHQPQHF. CDR3 coding DNA: TGTGCCAGCAGTTTGGTGGGAGCGCATCAGCCCCAGCATTTT.

This clone was detected only once. The rearrangement links TRBV6-2 or TRBV6-3 to TRBJ2-7; 8 nucleotides line up with TRBD2. Trimming took 4 bases from V and 6 from J; bases not matched to a gene: 8. Germline loops: CDR1 MNHEY, CDR2 SVGEGT. CDR3 length: 14 amino acids. This chain's CDR3 is CASSWGSGGGEQYF. CDR3 sequence (DNA): TGTGCCAGCAGTTGGGGGTCGGGAGGGGGCGAGCAGTACTTC.

Points on this clone: At the DNA level, this CDR3 is encoded by other sequences in the same sample as well. V and J are TRBV18 and TRBJ1-1; 7 bases line up with TRBD1. This CDR3 contains 13 residues. Germline V lookup: CDR1 KGHSH, CDR2 LQKENI. Trimming at V came to 5 bases and at J to 5 bases, leaving 5 bases not matched to a gene. CDR3: CASSTTGRTEAFF. DNA for the CDR3: TGTGCCAGCTCAACGACAGGGAGGACTGAAGCTTTCTTT.

The rearrangement uses TRBV18 and TRBJ1-1, with D possibly TRBD1 on 6 matching bases. V lost 0 bases, J lost 8 bases, and 13 bases lay in between. The CDR3 runs to 14 residues. Germline V gene lookup returns CDR1 KGHSH and CDR2 LQKENI. The CDR3 sequence: CASSPPAGGGEAFF. In nucleotides, the CDR3 is TGTGCCAGCTCACCACCGGCGGGGGGCGGAGAAGCTTTCTTT.

This clone has more than one count but fewer than ten. The chain employs TRBV2 and TRBJ1-6; 7 positions match TRBD1. The CDR3 is made up of 13 amino acids. Germline V lookup: CDR1 SNHLY, CDR2 FYNNEI. V was pared by 9 bases and J by 7 bases, with 6 bases of the junction left unmatched. As DNA, the CDR3 is TGTGCCAGAGAACAGGGGACCAATTCACCCCTCCACTTT. The encoded protein is CAREQGTNSPLHF.

This chain joins TRBV6-5 and TRBJ1-1, with D unclear. This CDR3 has 11 amino acids. V shed 11 bases and J shed 6 bases, with 13 bases lying between them. Germline CDR1 reads MNHEY; CDR2 reads SVGAGI. DNA for the CDR3: TGTGCCTCCAGGAGGGTTGCTGAAGCTTTCTTT. Its translation: CASRRVAEAFF.

V gene TRBV11-1 combines with J gene TRBJ1-1, with a possible D match to TRBD1 (6 bases). The CDR3 is made up of 13 amino acids. Germline CDR1 SGHAT, CDR2 FQDESV (reference sequence). The ends were cut back, 4 bases at V and 5 bases at J, with 11 bases in the middle. CDR3 loop: CASSSQGKTEAFF. Here the CDR3 DNA reads TGTGCCAGCAGCTCGCAGGGGAAAACTGAAGCTTTCTTT.

V and J are TRBV29-1 and TRBJ2-3, with 8 nucleotides matching TRBD2. V dropped 7 bases and J dropped 7; count of bases not matched to a gene: 13. In germline, CDR1 is SQVTM, CDR2 ANQGSEA. This CDR3 region has 14 residues. The CDR3 DNA reads TGCAGCGCCTCCCTCCCGGGAGGGCCGCATACGCAGTATTTT. Translated, it gives CSASLPGGPHTQYF.

The chain combines TRBV30 with TRBJ2-3, with 7 bases matching TRBD2. CDR1 is GTSNPN and CDR2 is SVGIG in the germline V gene (reference sequence). The CDR3 loop spans 13 amino acids. V was pared by 3 bases and J by 13 bases, with 13 bases of the junction left unmatched. CDR3 sequence (DNA): TGTGCCTGGAGGGTACCGGGGCCAGGGAGGGAGTATTTT. This sequence encodes CAWRVPGPGREYF. Complete variable domain (other parts from reference TRBV30 and TRBJ2-3): SQTIHQWPATLVQPVGSPLSLECTVEGTSNPNLYWYRQAAGRGLQLLFYSVGIGQISSEVPQNLSASRPQDRQFILSSKKLLLSDSGFYLCAWRVPGPGREYFGPGTRLTVL.

The J gene is TRBJ2-2, the V gene TRBV10-1; 10 nucleotides match TRBD2. CDR3 size: 16 residues. CDR1 and CDR2 from the germline V gene are WNHNN and SYGVQD (reference sequence). V shed 0 bases and J 3 bases; nucleotides not matched to a gene: 1. In DNA, the CDR3 is TGCGCCAGCAGTGAGTCGACTAGCGGGTACACCGGGGAGCTGTTTTTT. It yields the protein CASSESTSGYTGELFF.

The J gene is TRBJ1-2, the V gene TRBV11-1; no firm D call. Trimming removed 3 bases from V and 1 base from J, with 3 bases in between. The CDR3 consists of 12 residues. Germline-derived CDR1 and CDR2 are SGHAT and FQDESV (reference sequence). CDR3 residues: CASSFRNYGYTF. DNA of the CDR3: TGTGCCAGCAGCTTCCGTAACTATGGCTACACCTTC.

The J gene is TRBJ1-1, the V gene TRBV5-4; 8 positions agree with TRBD1. Germline CDR1 SGHNT, CDR2 YYREEE (reference sequence). Unmatched junction bases numbered 15, after V lost 4 bases and J lost 10 bases. The CDR3 spans 15 residues. CDR3 protein: CASSPQNPGQVGAFF. CDR3 DNA sequence: TGTGCCAGCAGCCCCCAGAATCCGGGACAGGTTGGAGCTTTCTTT.

This chain uses TRBV5-4 with TRBJ1-1, with D hard to call. The CDR3 covers 15 residues. V lost 3 bases and J lost 1, with 13 bases in between. Germline V gives CDR1 SGHNT, CDR2 YYREEE (reference sequence). CDR3 bases: TGTGCCAGCAGCTCCCGAGTAGTAAAGAACACTGAAGCTTTCTTT. It yields the protein CASSSRVVKNTEAFF.

This chain links TRBV6-5 with TRBJ2-7; weak D call: TRBD2 (5 bases). This CDR3 region has 15 residues. V lost 0 bases and J lost 0, with 9 bases in between. Germline loops: CDR1 MNHEY, CDR2 SVGAGI. The CDR3 loop reads CASSYSQRSSYEQYF. DNA for the CDR3: TGTGCCAGCAGTTACTCCCAGCGGAGCTCCTACGAGCAGTACTTC.

The sample holds one count of this clone. The chain uses TRBV4-2 and TRBJ2-6; no clear D. With 1 base removed from V and 0 bases from J, the gap between germline ends came to 7 bases. The length of the CDR3 is 16 residues. The germline CDR1 and CDR2 sequences are LGHNA and YNFKEQ. The CDR3: CASSQVVSSGANVLTF. CDR3 bases: TGTGCCAGCAGCCAAGTCGTTAGCTCTGGGGCCAACGTCCTGACTTTC.

This clone was counted a few times. The J gene is TRBJ1-1, the V gene TRBV27; D call uncertain. Germline V CDR1 and CDR2: MNHEY, SMNVEV (reference sequence). With 3 bases removed from V and 5 bases from J, the gap between germline ends came to 16 bases. This CDR3 comprises 15 residues. The CDR3 coding sequence is TGTGCCAGCAGTTTTGGGGAGAAGGGAGGTACTGAAGCTTTCTTT. Protein: CASSFGEKGGTEAFF.

V is TRBV6-5 and J is TRBJ1-1, with D tentatively TRBD1 (6 bases). The V gene's germline CDR1 is MNHEY and CDR2 SVGAGI. The ends were cut back, 7 bases at V and 0 bases at J, with 12 bases in the middle. This CDR3 has 14 residues. In nucleotides, the CDR3 is TGTGCCAGCACCCGGGACACCCTGAACACTGAAGCTTTCTTT. This sequence encodes CASTRDTLNTEAFF.

J is TRBJ1-2 and V is TRBV28, with D uncertain. The CDR3 is 14 amino acids. Germline V gene sequence: CDR1 MDHEN, CDR2 SYDVKM. V was pared by 5 bases and J by 0 bases, with 10 bases between. CDR3 in amino acids: CASSKMSSNYGYTF. CDR3 coding DNA: TGTGCCAGCAGTAAAATGTCCTCTAACTATGGCTACACCTTC.

This rearrangement joins TRBV7-9 to TRBJ1-6, with D perhaps matching TRBD1 (6 bases). With 3 bases removed from V and 5 bases from J, the gap between germline ends came to 8 bases. Looked up from germline, CDR1 is SEHNR and CDR2 is FQNEAQ (reference sequence). The CDR3 extends over 14 amino acids. Here the CDR3 reads CASSFPGDNSPLHF. In DNA, the CDR3 is TGTGCCAGCAGCTTTCCAGGGGATAATTCACCCCTCCACTTT.

This clone came up a few times. Here the CDR3 reads CATSRSGTSRTGELFF. The CDR3 DNA reads as TGTGCCACCAGCAGGTCCGGGACTAGCCGAACCGGGGAGCTGTTTTTT. The chain couples TRBV15 to TRBJ2-2; the match to TRBD2 covers 9 bases. Germline V lookup: CDR1 LNHNV, CDR2 YYDKDF (reference sequence). The CDR3 runs 16 residues. Trimming cost V 3 bases and J 5 bases; bases outside gene matches: 7. The full variable domain, in which reference TRBV15 and TRBJ2-2 provide the parts outside the CDR3, is DAMVIQNPRYQVTQFGKPVTLSCSQTLNHNVMYWYQQKSSQAPKLLFHYYDKDFNNEADTPDNFQSRRPNTSFCFLDIRSPGLGDTAMYLCATSRSGTSRTGELFFGEGSRLTVL.

This clone was seen once. Other DNA variants within this sample encode the same CDR3. The chain carries TRBV29-1 and TRBJ2-7, with 8 positions matching TRBD2. The V gene end was trimmed by 2 bases and the J gene end by 0 bases; junction bases not matched to a gene: 3. CDR1 and CDR2 (germline): SQVTM, ANQGSEA. The length of the CDR3 is 14 residues. CDR3 sequence: CSVESGSGSYEQYF. DNA for the CDR3: TGCAGCGTTGAAAGCGGGAGCGGCTCCTACGAGCAGTACTTC.

The chain recombines TRBV5-5 with TRBJ2-5; D is possibly TRBD2 (5 bases). Trimming left V 4 bases short and J 5 bases short, with 12 bases between. The CDR3 spans 13 residues. The V gene's germline CDR1 is SGHKS and CDR2 YYEKEE (reference sequence). The CDR3 spells CASSIGPGETQYF. The DNA of the CDR3 is TGTGCCAGCAGCATAGGACCGGGGGAGACCCAGTACTTC.

This clone was observed a few times. V gene TRBV10-3 combines with J gene TRBJ1-1; TRBD1 aligns across 10 bases. After removal of 7 bases from V and 7 bases from J, the junction contained 9 bases not matched to a gene. The CDR3 runs to 14 residues. CDR1 and CDR2 from the germline V gene are ENHRY and SYGVKD. The CDR3 bases are TGTGCCATCAATAGACAGGGGGCGGCCGATGAAGCTTTCTTT. It codes for CAINRQGAADEAFF.

V is TRBV23-1 and J is TRBJ1-5, with D uncertain. TRBV23-1 is noted as an ORF with a role that remains uncertain. Trimming stripped 4 bases from V and 7 bases from J, with 8 bases between. The CDR3 spans 12 residues. The CDR3 loop is CASSLEEQPQHF. DNA of the CDR3: TGCGCCAGCAGTCTTGAGGAGCAGCCCCAGCATTTT.

Here the CDR3 DNA reads TGCGCCAGCAGCCTTCTAGCGGGGTCGAACACCGGGGAGCTGTTTTTT. It is translated as CASSLLAGSNTGELFF. The chain carries TRBV5-1 and TRBJ2-2, with 9 nucleotides matching TRBD2. V was clipped by 4 bases and J by 0 bases; unmatched bases: 4. CDR1 is SGHRS, CDR2 YFSETQ, per germline. This CDR3 region has 16 residues. Full variable domain (outside the CDR3, taken from reference TRBV5-1 and TRBJ2-2): KAGVTQTPRYLIKTRGQQVTLSCSPISGHRSVSWYQQTPGQGLQFLFEYFSETQRNKGNFPGRFSGRQFSNSRSEMNVSTLELGDSALYLCASSLLAGSNTGELFFGEGSRLTVL.

This sequence joins TRBV28 and TRBJ2-3; D is unclear. The CDR3 spans 13 residues. The germline V and J ends were trimmed by 6 bases and 4 bases, with 11 bases remaining between them. Germline CDR1 MDHEN, CDR2 SYDVKM. DNA of the CDR3: TGTGCCAGCAGGCCCCCTACCCCAGATACGCAGTATTTT. Protein: CASRPPTPDTQYF.

The chain employs TRBV5-1 and TRBJ1-1; 8 bases align to TRBD1. V was clipped by 0 bases and J by 0 bases; unmatched bases: 10. The CDR3 totals 18 residues. Germline-derived CDR1 and CDR2 are SGHRS and YFSETQ. The CDR3 reads CASSLGPWTGTMNTEAFF. Written as DNA, the CDR3 is TGCGCCAGCAGCTTGGGCCCCTGGACAGGGACCATGAACACTGAAGCTTTCTTT.

The rearrangement uses TRBV4-1 and TRBJ1-3; weak D call: TRBD1 (5 bases). Germline V CDR1 and CDR2: MGHRA, YSYEKL. CDR3 size: 14 residues. Trimming shortened V by 1 base and J by 3 bases, and 7 bases separated the two germline ends. The CDR3 here is CASSQVQGGNTIYF. DNA of the CDR3: TGCGCCAGCAGCCAAGTCCAGGGTGGAAACACCATATATTTT.

The J gene is TRBJ2-1, the V gene TRBV4-1; 7 bases are a match to TRBD2. The length of the CDR3 is 14 residues. V trimming: 0 bases; J trimming: 10 bases; junction bases outside the gene matches: 6. CDR1 is MGHRA and CDR2 is YSYEKL in the germline V gene. CDR3 sequence reads: CASSQERAGSEQFF. In DNA, the CDR3 is TGCGCCAGCAGCCAAGAGAGAGCGGGATCAGAGCAGTTCTTC.

The chain uses TRBV19 and TRBJ2-2; possible D gene TRBD2, 6 bases. Deletions cut 7 bases from V and 0 bases from J, with 21 bases between. From germline, CDR1 is LNHDA and CDR2 SQIVND (reference sequence). This CDR3 has 18 residues. The CDR3 loop is CASIDSSGAYSNTGELFF. The DNA for the CDR3 is TGTGCCAGTATCGACAGTAGCGGAGCCTACTCGAACACCGGGGAGCTGTTTTTT. Variable domain in full (rest from reference TRBV19 and TRBJ2-2): DGGITQSPKYLFRKEGQNVTLSCEQNLNHDAMYWYRQDPGQGLRLIYYSQIVNDFQKGDIAEGYSVSREKKESFPLTVTSAQKNPTAFYLCASIDSSGAYSNTGELFFGEGSRLTVL.